A selection of T cell receptor beta chains follows, all from one sample in a study of cytomegalovirus exposure and HLA in healthy donors. Sequencing was performed with immunoSEQ multiplex PCR; in TCRdb, only in-frame clones are kept and a portion is missing. This table holds 100,000 to 150,000 clones. The specimen sequenced was PBMCs. Receptors were obtained from a woman between 35 and 50 years old in good health and CMV-seronegative. Each CDR3 is given with its conserved first and last residue. The D gene is left open where the match is weak.

J gene: TRBJ1-6; V gene: TRBV9; D gene: NA; CDR3 protein: CASSVESSPLHF; CDR3 DNA: TGTGCCAGCAGCGTAGAGAGTTCACCCCTCCACTTT
J gene: TRBJ1-1; V gene: TRBV5-6; D gene: TRBD1; CDR3 protein: CASSDRTGGALREAFF; CDR3 DNA: TGTGCCAGCAGCGACCGGACAGGGGGCGCACTGCGGGAAGCTTTCTTT
J gene: TRBJ1-6; V gene: TRBV5-1; D gene: TRBD1; CDR3 protein: CASSWRTGSNSPLHF; CDR3 DNA: TGCGCCAGCAGCTGGAGGACAGGGAGTAATTCACCCCTCCACTTT
J gene: TRBJ1-4; V gene: TRBV7-6; D gene: NA; CDR3 protein: CASSKTRGGDEKLFF; CDR3 DNA: TGTGCCAGCAGCAAGACCAGGGGCGGAGATGAAAAACTGTTTTTT
J gene: TRBJ2-6; V gene: TRBV4-3; D gene: TRBD1; CDR3 protein: CASSPRAGGSGANVLTF; CDR3 DNA: TGCGCCAGCAGCCCCAGGGCAGGGGGCTCTGGGGCCAACGTCCTGACTTTC
J gene: TRBJ1-1; V gene: TRBV6-4; D gene: NA; CDR3 protein: CASSEGRGGHKAFF; CDR3 DNA: TGTGCCAGCAGTGAGGGACGGGGGGGTCATAAAGCTTTCTTT
J gene: TRBJ2-2; V gene: TRBV27; D gene: TRBD2; CDR3 protein: CASSPAGGKAGELFF; CDR3 DNA: TGTGCCAGCAGTCCAGCGGGGGGGAAGGCCGGGGAGCTGTTTTTT
J gene: TRBJ1-1; V gene: TRBV4-1; D gene: NA; CDR3 protein: CASSQDGAVKKAFF; CDR3 DNA: TGCGCCAGCAGCCAAGATGGGGCAGTAAAAAAAGCTTTCTTT
J gene: TRBJ1-2; V gene: TRBV20-1; D gene: NA; CDR3 protein: CSARRPRGYTF; CDR3 DNA: TGCAGTGCTAGAAGACCTAGGGGCTACACCTTC
J gene: TRBJ2-6; V gene: TRBV10-1; D gene: NA; CDR3 protein: CASVGGGRISGANVLTF; CDR3 DNA: TGCGCCAGCGTCGGGGGTGGACGGATCTCTGGGGCCAACGTCCTGACTTTC
J gene: TRBJ1-5; V gene: TRBV11-2; D gene: TRBD1; CDR3 protein: CASSLGTGGKQPQHF; CDR3 DNA: TGTGCCAGCAGCTTGGGGACAGGGGGCAAACAGCCCCAGCATTTT
J gene: TRBJ1-1; V gene: TRBV7-6; D gene: TRBD1; CDR3 protein: CASSLSDRVMNTEAFF; CDR3 DNA: TGTGCCAGCAGCTTATCCGACAGGGTTATGAACACTGAAGCTTTCTTT
J gene: TRBJ1-6; V gene: TRBV4-3; D gene: NA; CDR3 protein: CASSQDSRQGNSPLHF; CDR3 DNA: TGCGCCAGCAGCCAAGATTCTCGGCAGGGGAATTCACCCCTCCACTTT
J gene: TRBJ2-4; V gene: TRBV5-6; D gene: NA; CDR3 protein: CASSLAGRAKNIQYF; CDR3 DNA: TGTGCCAGCAGCTTGGCCGGCAGGGCCAAAAACATTCAGTACTTC
J gene: TRBJ2-5; V gene: TRBV6-5; D gene: TRBD1; CDR3 protein: CASSLTGALETQYF; CDR3 DNA: TGTGCCAGCAGTTTGACAGGGGCCCTAGAGACCCAGTACTTC
J gene: TRBJ1-1; V gene: TRBV14; D gene: NA; CDR3 protein: CASSFRHGNTEAFF; CDR3 DNA: TGTGCCAGCAGCTTCCGACACGGGAACACTGAAGCTTTCTTT
J gene: TRBJ1-5; V gene: TRBV5-1; D gene: NA; CDR3 protein: CASSLGPGVNQPQHF; CDR3 DNA: TGCGCCAGCAGCTTGGGCCCAGGCGTTAATCAGCCCCAGCATTTT
J gene: TRBJ1-1; V gene: TRBV28; D gene: NA; CDR3 protein: CASNNDRNTEAFF; CDR3 DNA: TGTGCCAGCAATAATGACAGGAACACTGAAGCTTTCTTT
J gene: TRBJ1-2; V gene: TRBV6-6; D gene: NA; CDR3 protein: CASRGHGYTF; CDR3 DNA: TGTGCCAGCAGGGGGCATGGCTACACCTTC
J gene: TRBJ1-5; V gene: TRBV7-4; D gene: NA; CDR3 protein: CASSTPEEKVNQPQHF; CDR3 DNA: TGTGCCAGCAGCACCCCGGAGGAGAAGGTAAATCAGCCCCAGCATTTT
J gene: TRBJ1-2; V gene: TRBV7-8; D gene: NA; CDR3 protein: CASSLNPGVEAGYTF; CDR3 DNA: TGTGCCAGCAGCTTAAACCCGGGAGTTGAGGCTGGCTACACCTTC
J gene: TRBJ1-6; V gene: TRBV7-8; D gene: TRBD1; CDR3 protein: CASSLSLDRASLHF; CDR3 DNA: TGTGCCAGCAGCTTATCATTGGACAGGGCGTCCCTCCACTTT
J gene: TRBJ2-2; V gene: TRBV6-6; D gene: NA; CDR3 protein: CASKRGGRGTGELFF; CDR3 DNA: TGTGCCAGCAAGAGGGGGGGGCGCGGCACCGGGGAGCTGTTTTTT
J gene: TRBJ2-7; V gene: TRBV10-3; D gene: NA; CDR3 protein: CAIRATGTFNEQYF; CDR3 DNA: TGTGCCATCAGAGCCACCGGGACATTTAACGAGCAGTACTTC
J gene: TRBJ1-5; V gene: TRBV9; D gene: NA; CDR3 protein: CASSVGEGQPQHF; CDR3 DNA: TGTGCCAGCAGCGTAGGGGAGGGTCAGCCCCAGCATTTT
J gene: TRBJ1-2; V gene: TRBV5-1; D gene: NA; CDR3 protein: CASSEGASYGYTF; CDR3 DNA: TGCGCCAGCAGCGAAGGGGCGAGTTATGGCTACACCTTC
J gene: TRBJ2-5; V gene: TRBV2; D gene: TRBD1; CDR3 protein: CASSGTDWETQYF; CDR3 DNA: TGTGCCAGCAGCGGGACAGATTGGGAGACCCAGTACTTC
J gene: TRBJ1-3; V gene: TRBV7-2; D gene: TRBD1; CDR3 protein: CASSQTGGGNTIYF; CDR3 DNA: TGTGCCAGCAGCCAGACAGGGGGCGGAAACACCATATATTTT
J gene: TRBJ2-4; V gene: TRBV10-3; D gene: NA; CDR3 protein: CAISGERQGLAKNIQYF; CDR3 DNA: TGTGCCATCAGTGGGGAACGGCAGGGCTTAGCCAAAAACATTCAGTACTTC
J gene: TRBJ2-5; V gene: TRBV5-1; D gene: NA; CDR3 protein: CASSWKGGGAVETQYF; CDR3 DNA: TGCGCCAGCAGCTGGAAAGGTGGCGGGGCCGTGGAGACCCAGTACTTC
J gene: TRBJ2-2; V gene: TRBV4-3; D gene: TRBD2; CDR3 protein: CASAAPSGGGTGELFF; CDR3 DNA: TGCGCCAGCGCGGCCCCCTCGGGGGGGGGCACCGGGGAGCTGTTTTTT
J gene: TRBJ2-6; V gene: TRBV4-3; D gene: NA; CDR3 protein: CASSRSGANVLTF; CDR3 DNA: TGCGCCAGCAGCCGGAGTGGGGCCAACGTCCTGACTTTC
J gene: TRBJ1-1; V gene: TRBV7-8; D gene: NA; CDR3 protein: CASSSMSTRGTEAFF; CDR3 DNA: TGTGCCAGCAGCTCAATGTCGACTCGGGGGACTGAAGCTTTCTTT
J gene: TRBJ1-3; V gene: TRBV2; D gene: NA; CDR3 protein: CASSEQAPSGNTIYF; CDR3 DNA: TGTGCCAGCAGTGAACAGGCCCCCTCTGGAAACACCATATATTTT
J gene: TRBJ2-2; V gene: TRBV2; D gene: TRBD1; CDR3 protein: CASSGTGVSNTGELFF; CDR3 DNA: TGTGCCAGCAGTGGGACAGGGGTCTCGAACACCGGGGAGCTGTTTTTT
J gene: TRBJ2-1; V gene: TRBV5-1; D gene: TRBD1; CDR3 protein: CASSILQGDEQFF; CDR3 DNA: TGCGCCAGCAGCATACTACAGGGGGATGAGCAGTTCTTC
J gene: TRBJ2-3; V gene: TRBV5-4; D gene: NA; CDR3 protein: CASSSKGGTDTQYF; CDR3 DNA: TGTGCCAGCAGCTCGAAGGGGGGCACAGATACGCAGTATTTT
J gene: TRBJ2-5; V gene: TRBV5-6; D gene: NA; CDR3 protein: CASSLVRGQETQYF; CDR3 DNA: TGTGCCAGCAGCTTGGTTCGGGGCCAAGAGACCCAGTACTTC
J gene: TRBJ2-7; V gene: TRBV6-5; D gene: NA; CDR3 protein: CASRPGLGAYEQYF; CDR3 DNA: TGTGCCAGCAGACCCGGGCTGGGGGCTTACGAGCAGTACTTC
J gene: TRBJ2-4; V gene: TRBV27; D gene: TRBD2; CDR3 protein: CASSLTGGTKNIQYF; CDR3 DNA: TGTGCCAGCAGTTTAACGGGGGGAACCAAAAACATTCAGTACTTC
J gene: TRBJ2-2; V gene: TRBV7-3; D gene: TRBD1; CDR3 protein: CASSVGTGSTGELFF; CDR3 DNA: TGTGCCAGCAGCGTAGGGACAGGGTCGACCGGGGAGCTGTTTTTT
J gene: TRBJ1-2; V gene: TRBV4-3; D gene: NA; CDR3 protein: CASSQDMQGRGRGYTF; CDR3 DNA: TGCGCCAGCAGCCAAGATATGCAGGGCAGGGGTAGAGGCTACACCTTC
J gene: TRBJ2-7; V gene: TRBV6-6; D gene: NA; CDR3 protein: CASSLTYEQYF; CDR3 DNA: TGTGCCAGCAGCCTTACCTACGAGCAGTACTTC
J gene: TRBJ1-1; V gene: TRBV9; D gene: NA; CDR3 protein: CASSASTGSWNEAFF; CDR3 DNA: TGTGCCAGCAGCGCCTCAACCGGGTCCTGGAACGAAGCTTTCTTT
J gene: TRBJ1-2; V gene: TRBV5-4; D gene: TRBD1; CDR3 protein: CASSSGTVNYGYTF; CDR3 DNA: TGTGCCAGCAGCTCCGGGACAGTTAACTATGGCTACACCTTC
J gene: TRBJ2-7; V gene: TRBV5-1; D gene: TRBD1; CDR3 protein: CASSQDRGNEQYF; CDR3 DNA: TGCGCCAGCAGCCAGGACAGGGGAAACGAGCAGTACTTC
J gene: TRBJ1-1; V gene: TRBV15; D gene: NA; CDR3 protein: CATSSRGTRREAFF; CDR3 DNA: TGTGCCACCAGCAGTAGGGGGACCCGTAGGGAAGCTTTCTTT
J gene: TRBJ2-4; V gene: TRBV9; D gene: NA; CDR3 protein: CASSPAVAKNIQYF; CDR3 DNA: TGTGCCAGCAGCCCTGCAGTAGCCAAAAACATTCAGTACTTC